Presented here are 8 T cell receptor beta chains from one specimen sequenced in a study of CD8 T cells in ankylosing spondylitis. A single record per CDR3 protein comes from TCRdb applying MiXCR to the 5' RACE reads. The sample comprises about 360,000 distinct CDR3 sequences, 20% of which are singletons, and under 15% rests with the top ten. The source material was blood, either unsorted or a sorted T cell fraction (not recorded which). Source of these receptors: a male donor with ankylosing spondylitis or in good health (not recorded which).

Only a few counts were recorded for this clonotype. This chain uses TRBV30 with TRBJ2-5; maybe TRBD1 (5 bases). From germline, CDR1 is GTSNPN and CDR2 SVGIG (reference sequence). CDR3 length equals 17 residues. V was cut by 4 bases and J by 6 bases, with 27 bases left in between. The CDR3: CAWNLYRGHAVVQTQYF. The CDR3 coding sequence is TGTGCCTGGAACCTTTACCGCGGACACGCCGTTGTTCAGACCCAGTACTTC.

This clonotype occurred a few times. The chain carries TRBV29-1 and TRBJ1-1; D remains unclear. Trimming took 3 bases from V and 0 from J, leaving 5 bases between them. Germline values: CDR1 SQVTM, CDR2 ANQGSEA. This CDR3 has 12 residues. The CDR3 loop reads CSVDTMNTEAFF. As DNA, the CDR3 is TGCAGCGTTGACACAATGAACACTGAAGCTTTCTTT.

The chain combines TRBV7-9 with TRBJ2-7; 9 nucleotides agree with TRBD1. With V trimmed by 5 bases and J by 2 bases, 4 bases remained unmatched. From germline, CDR1 is SEHNR and CDR2 FQNEAQ (reference sequence). The CDR3 length is 14 residues. CDR3 sequence (DNA): TGTGCCAGCAGCACCCGGGACAGGGCCTACGAGCAGTACTTC. This gives the protein CASSTRDRAYEQYF. The complete variable domain, with remaining parts taken from reference TRBV7-9 and TRBJ2-7, reads DTGVSQNPRHKITKRGQNVTFRCDPISEHNRLYWYRQTLGQGPEFLTYFQNEAQLEKSRLLSDRFSAERPKGSFSTLEIQRTEQGDSAMYLCASSTRDRAYEQYFGPGTRLTVT.

This clonotype appeared a few times. The V call is TRBV20-1, the J call TRBJ2-3, with 8 bases that match TRBD1. Germline V gene sequence: CDR1 DFQATT, CDR2 SNEGSKA (reference sequence). The junction had 9 bases not matched to a gene; V was cut back by 8 bases and J by 2 bases. The CDR3 runs to 14 residues. This CDR3 is CSCRGTGLTDTQYF. CDR3 DNA sequence: TGCAGTTGTAGGGGGACAGGACTCACAGATACGCAGTATTTT.

The chain recombines TRBV24-1 with TRBJ2-5; 7 nucleotides agree with TRBD1. The CDR3 extends over 17 amino acids. The V gene end was trimmed by 1 base and the J gene end by 4 bases; junction bases not matched to a gene: 11. Germline values: CDR1 KGHDR, CDR2 SFDVKD. CDR3 amino acids: CATSDFKGTATTETQYF. CDR3 DNA: TGTGCCACCAGTGATTTCAAAGGGACAGCGACGACAGAGACCCAGTACTTC.

The chain couples TRBV9 to TRBJ1-1; D possibly corresponds to TRBD1 (6 bases). Germline V lookup: CDR1 SGDLS, CDR2 YYNGEE. CDR3 size: 16 residues. Between the trimmed V and J ends, which lost 0 bases and 0 bases, there was a span of 12 bases. CDR3 sequence reads: CASSVDRTALNTEAFF. The DNA for the CDR3 is TGTGCCAGCAGCGTAGATAGGACAGCGTTGAACACTGAAGCTTTCTTT.

There are a few counts of this clonotype. This chain joins TRBV27 and TRBJ2-7; TRBD1 might be the D (5 bases). Trimming cost V 3 bases and J 2 bases, with 14 bases left between them. The CDR3 is 15 residues long. Germline lookup yields CDR1 MNHEY and CDR2 SMNVEV (reference sequence). Written as DNA, the CDR3 is TGTGCCAGCAGTTTCCGACGACAGATACCCTACGAGCAGTACTTC. As protein: CASSFRRQIPYEQYF.

The CDR3 sequence is CASSYRLEADTQYF. The CDR3 DNA reads as TGTGCCAGCTCCTATCGCTTAGAGGCAGATACGCAGTATTTT. The chain carries TRBV6-1 and TRBJ2-3; D gene ambiguous. The V end was cut by 8 bases, the J end by 4 bases, with 16 bases between. Germline lookup yields CDR1 MNHNS and CDR2 SASEGT. This CDR3 has 14 amino acids.